These T cell receptor beta chains were read from a single sample in a study of cytomegalovirus exposure and HLA in healthy donors. The table came from immunoSEQ multiplex PCR; TCRdb's copy has only in-frame clones and leaves some out. The sample consists of roughly 120,000 clones, around 75% of them appearing once. Input material: PBMCs. These receptors were obtained from a man aged 55 to 70 in good health and CMV-seropositive. Each CDR3 is given with its conserved first and last residue. A D gene is named only where the DNA matches it firmly. Size is stated for part of the rows, as once, few or many counts, or as a class when the clone is expanded.

j_call cdr3_length d_call clone_size v_call cdr3_aa cdr3_nt
TRBJ2-5 15 TRBD1 NA TRBV5-1 CASSLEQGGQETQYF TGCGCCAGCAGCTTGGAACAGGGGGGACAAGAGACCCAGTACTTC
TRBJ1-6 12 NA many TRBV28 CASSLEYTPLHF TGTGCCAGCAGTTTGGAGTATACACCCCTCCACTTT
TRBJ2-1 12 TRBD1 NA TRBV5-6 CASSLAGQGKFF TGTGCCAGCAGCTTGGCTGGACAGGGGAAGTTCTTC
TRBJ2-5 13 NA NA TRBV5-4 CASSPQGGETQYF TGTGCCAGCAGCCCACAGGGAGGGGAGACCCAGTACTTC
TRBJ2-2 14 NA NA TRBV30 CAWSVGGHTGELFF TGTGCCTGGAGTGTGGGGGGTCACACCGGGGAGCTGTTTTTT
TRBJ2-3 17 TRBD2 NA TRBV7-6 CASSLPPNGGAWDTQYF TGTGCCAGCAGTCTCCCCCCTAACGGGGGGGCATGGGATACGCAGTATTTT
TRBJ1-1 13 NA NA TRBV25-1 CASAMTGNTEAFF TGTGCCAGTGCCATGACAGGGAACACTGAAGCTTTCTTT
TRBJ2-2 14 NA few TRBV10-2 CASSPPGGPGELFF TGCGCCAGCAGCCCCCCAGGAGGACCCGGGGAGCTGTTTTTT
TRBJ1-1 16 NA NA TRBV5-1 CASSLGRSGSGTEAFF TGCGCCAGCAGCTTGGGAAGATCAGGGTCCGGGACTGAAGCTTTCTTT
TRBJ1-2 15 NA few TRBV15 CATSREDQGRYGYTF TGTGCCACCAGCAGAGAAGATCAGGGAAGGTATGGCTACACCTTC
TRBJ2-7 15 TRBD2 few TRBV27 CASSWRGGPSYEQYF TGTGCCAGCAGTTGGCGCGGGGGACCCTCCTACGAGCAGTACTTC
TRBJ2-7 15 TRBD2 NA TRBV2 CASSGLAGPSYEQYF TGTGCCAGCAGTGGCCTAGCGGGGCCTTCCTACGAGCAGTACTTC
TRBJ2-2 16 TRBD1 NA TRBV11-2 CASSHFAQGGTGELFF TGTGCCAGCAGCCATTTCGCACAGGGGGGCACCGGGGAGCTGTTTTTT
TRBJ2-3 16 NA once TRBV25-1 CASSALKGRGPDTQYF TGTGCCAGCAGTGCCCTAAAGGGGCGGGGGCCAGATACGCAGTATTTT
TRBJ2-1 15 NA NA TRBV5-1 CASSLGGTNYNEQFF TGCGCCAGCAGCTTGGGGGGGACAAATTACAATGAGCAGTTCTTC
TRBJ2-7 14 NA few TRBV11-3 CASSKETVSYEQYF TGTGCCAGCAGTAAAGAAACAGTCTCCTACGAGCAGTACTTC
TRBJ2-1 16 TRBD1 NA TRBV9 CASSSQTGGSYNEQFF TGTGCCAGCAGCTCCCAAACAGGGGGCTCCTACAATGAGCAGTTCTTC
TRBJ1-1 12 TRBD1 once TRBV28 CASLTGGREAFF TGTGCCAGCCTCACAGGGGGTAGGGAGGCTTTCTTT
TRBJ2-7 18 NA NA TRBV5-5 CASSPGRDWNIGSYEQYF TGTGCCAGCAGCCCCGGAAGGGACTGGAATATCGGCTCCTACGAGCAGTACTTC
TRBJ2-3 17 TRBD2 NA TRBV7-9 CSSSSKHRGGATDTQYF TGTTCCAGCAGCTCAAAACACCGCGGGGGGGCCACAGATACGCAGTATTTT
TRBJ1-1 17 NA NA TRBV5-1 CASSPRHPGTVNTEAFF TGCGCCAGCAGCCCCAGACATCCCGGGACTGTGAACACTGAAGCTTTCTTT
TRBJ2-2 15 TRBD2 NA TRBV5-1 CASSLAGGPTRELFF TGCGCCAGCAGTCTAGCGGGGGGACCCACCAGGGAGCTGTTTTTT
TRBJ1-1 14 NA few TRBV5-1 CASSFDSMNTEAFF TGCGCCAGCAGCTTTGACAGCATGAACACTGAAGCTTTCTTT
TRBJ1-1 16 TRBD1 once TRBV28 CASSLSGTGEHTEAFF TGTGCCAGCAGTTTAAGCGGGACAGGGGAACACACTGAAGCTTTCTTT
TRBJ2-1 15 TRBD2 NA TRBV5-4 CASSLDGGGYGVEFF TGTGCCAGCAGCTTGGACGGCGGGGGATATGGCGTTGAGTTCTTC
TRBJ2-7 13 TRBD2 NA TRBV2 CASRFSGGYEQYF TGTGCCAGCAGGTTTAGCGGGGGCTACGAGCAGTACTTC
TRBJ2-7 16 TRBD2 NA TRBV6-1 CASSEAPTSGVYEQYF TGTGCCAGCAGTGAAGCGCCGACTAGCGGGGTCTACGAGCAGTACTTC
TRBJ2-1 14 NA once TRBV7-9 CASSLQGSYNEQFF TGTGCCAGCAGCTTACAGGGCTCCTACAATGAGCAGTTCTTC
TRBJ2-5 13 NA NA TRBV5-6 CASSFDTPETQYF TGTGCCAGCAGCTTCGACACGCCGGAGACCCAGTACTTC
TRBJ2-5 15 TRBD2 NA TRBV10-3 CAIRGALAGEETQYF TGTGCCATCAGGGGCGCTCTAGCGGGGGAAGAGACCCAGTACTTC
TRBJ2-7 15 NA NA TRBV7-2 CASSLEGGVGYEQYF TGTGCCAGCAGCTTAGAAGGGGGGGTTGGCTACGAGCAGTACTTC
TRBJ2-7 14 TRBD1 NA TRBV11-2 CASSLDGTAYEQYF TGTGCCAGCAGCTTAGACGGGACAGCTTACGAGCAGTACTTC
TRBJ1-1 11 TRBD1 few TRBV20-1 CSAQGQGEAFF TGCAGTGCCCAAGGACAGGGGGAAGCTTTCTTT
TRBJ2-7 12 NA NA TRBV29-1 CSVTQASYEQYF TGCAGCGTTACTCAGGCGTCCTACGAGCAGTACTTC
TRBJ2-5 16 NA NA TRBV11-2 CASSSLIGGGVETQYF TGTGCCAGCAGCTCATTAATTGGTGGAGGGGTGGAGACCCAGTACTTC
TRBJ2-7 11 NA NA TRBV29-1 CSVEVSYEQYF TGCAGCGTAGAGGTATCCTACGAGCAGTACTTC
TRBJ1-4 16 NA NA TRBV5-1 CASSAGTGPHNEKLFF TGCGCCAGCAGCGCGGGGACGGGCCCTCATAATGAAAAACTGTTTTTT